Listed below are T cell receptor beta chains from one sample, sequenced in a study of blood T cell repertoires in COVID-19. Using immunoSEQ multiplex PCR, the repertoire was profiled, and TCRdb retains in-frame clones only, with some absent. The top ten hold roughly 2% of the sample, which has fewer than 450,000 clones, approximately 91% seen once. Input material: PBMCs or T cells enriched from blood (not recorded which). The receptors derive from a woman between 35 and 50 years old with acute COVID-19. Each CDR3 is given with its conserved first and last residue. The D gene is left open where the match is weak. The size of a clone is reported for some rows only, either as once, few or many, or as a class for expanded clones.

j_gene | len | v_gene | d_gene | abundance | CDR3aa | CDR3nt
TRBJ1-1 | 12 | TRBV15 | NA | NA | CATTTGGVEAFF | TGTGCCACGACGACGGGAGGGGTGGAAGCTTTCTTT
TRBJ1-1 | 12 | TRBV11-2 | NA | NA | CASSLGRPGVFF | TGTGCCAGCAGCTTAGGTCGACCGGGGGTTTTCTTT
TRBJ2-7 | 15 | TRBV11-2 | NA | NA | CASSPTRLTFYEQYF | TGTGCCAGCAGCCCCACCCGTCTAACCTTCTACGAGCAGTACTTC
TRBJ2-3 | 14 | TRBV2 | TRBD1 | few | CASSQDRGRDTQYF | TGTGCCAGCAGTCAGGACAGGGGACGAGATACGCAGTATTTT
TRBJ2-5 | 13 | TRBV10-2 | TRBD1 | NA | CASSRQGAETQYF | TGCGCCAGCAGCCGACAGGGCGCGGAGACCCAGTACTTC
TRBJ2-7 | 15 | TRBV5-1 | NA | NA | CASSPRSPTTYEQYF | TGCGCCAGCAGCCCTCGATCCCCAACTACCTACGAGCAGTACTTC
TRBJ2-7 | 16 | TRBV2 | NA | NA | CASSEESRRPPYEQYF | TGTGCCAGCAGTGAAGAGTCGAGGAGGCCACCTTATGAGCAGTACTTC
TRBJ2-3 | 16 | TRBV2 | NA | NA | CASSEVMALRTDTQYF | TGTGCCAGCAGTGAAGTCATGGCGCTGCGGACAGATACGCAGTATTTT
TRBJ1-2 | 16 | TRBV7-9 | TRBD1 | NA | CASSSGDRGRFRGYTF | TGTGCCAGCAGCTCCGGGGACAGGGGGCGCTTCCGTGGCTACACCTTC
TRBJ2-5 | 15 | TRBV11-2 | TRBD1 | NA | CASSSAYRGVETQYF | TGTGCCAGCAGCTCCGCCTACAGGGGGGTAGAGACCCAGTACTTC
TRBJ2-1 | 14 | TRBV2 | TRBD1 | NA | CASSARGQGGNQFF | TGTGCCAGCAGTGCGAGGGGACAGGGAGGAAATCAGTTCTTC
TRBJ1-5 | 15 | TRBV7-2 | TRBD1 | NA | CASSLGAGGRQPQHF | TGTGCCAGCAGCTTAGGCGCAGGGGGCAGACAGCCCCAGCATTTT
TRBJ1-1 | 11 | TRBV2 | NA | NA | CASKREGEAFF | TGTGCCAGCAAGCGGGAGGGTGAAGCTTTCTTT
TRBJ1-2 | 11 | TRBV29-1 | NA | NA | CSVGGRGGYTF | TGCAGCGTTGGAGGGAGGGGAGGCTACACCTTC
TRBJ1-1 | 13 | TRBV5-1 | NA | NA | CASSLVGTEEAFF | TGCGCCAGCAGCTTGGTTGGTACAGAAGAAGCTTTCTTT
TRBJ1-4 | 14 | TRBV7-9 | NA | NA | CASAPGHSNEKLFF | TGTGCCAGCGCGCCGGGACATAGTAATGAAAAACTGTTTTTT
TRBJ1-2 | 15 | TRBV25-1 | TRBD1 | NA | CASSDPQGFSYGYTF | TGTGCCAGCAGTGACCCACAGGGGTTTTCCTATGGCTACACCTTC
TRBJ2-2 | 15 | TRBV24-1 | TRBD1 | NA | CATSARGQGPGELFF | TGTGCCACCAGTGCCAGGGGACAGGGGCCCGGGGAGCTGTTTTTT
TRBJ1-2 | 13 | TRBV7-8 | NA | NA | CASSLGGGGGYTF | TGTGCCAGCAGCTTAGGGGGAGGCGGTGGCTACACCTTC
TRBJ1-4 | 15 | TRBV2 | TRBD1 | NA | CASTRRTGGNEKLFF | TGTGCCAGCACCCGAAGGACAGGGGGTAATGAAAAACTGTTTTTT
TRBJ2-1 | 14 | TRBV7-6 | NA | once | CASSLTRTYNEQFF | TGTGCCAGCAGCTTAACCAGGACCTACAATGAGCAGTTCTTC
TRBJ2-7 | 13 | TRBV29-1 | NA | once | CSVEVPGGYEQYF | TGCAGCGTTGAAGTCCCGGGTGGATACGAGCAGTACTTC
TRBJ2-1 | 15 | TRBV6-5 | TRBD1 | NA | CASRETGTGVNEQFF | TGTGCCAGCAGAGAGACCGGGACAGGGGTAAATGAGCAGTTCTTC
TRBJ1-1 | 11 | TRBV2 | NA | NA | CASSFQTEAFF | TGTGCCAGCAGTTTTCAGACTGAAGCTTTCTTT
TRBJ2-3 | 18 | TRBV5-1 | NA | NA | CASSSSRELGTSTDTQYF | TGCGCCAGCAGCTCCTCCAGGGAACTAGGGACTAGCACAGATACGCAGTATTTT
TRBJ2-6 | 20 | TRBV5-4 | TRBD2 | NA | CASSLGGTSGAPSGANVLTF | TGTGCCAGCAGCTTGGGGGGGACTAGCGGGGCTCCCTCTGGGGCCAACGTCCTGACTTTC
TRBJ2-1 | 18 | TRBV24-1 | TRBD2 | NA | CATSDLSTAGGPRNEQFF | TGTGCCACCAGTGATCTCTCGACGGCGGGGGGGCCTCGGAATGAGCAGTTCTTC
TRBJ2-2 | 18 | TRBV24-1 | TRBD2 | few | CATSDEGLAGGFTGELFF | TGTGCCACCAGTGACGAGGGACTAGCGGGGGGTTTCACCGGGGAGCTGTTTTTT
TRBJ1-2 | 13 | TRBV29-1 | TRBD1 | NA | CSVETGDFDGYTF | TGCAGCGTTGAAACAGGGGATTTTGATGGCTACACCTTC
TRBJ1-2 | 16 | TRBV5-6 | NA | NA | CASSLRGAASNYGYTF | TGTGCCAGCAGCTTGCGGGGGGCGGCTTCTAACTATGGCTACACCTTC
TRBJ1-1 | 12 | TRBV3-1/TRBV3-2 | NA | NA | CASSQADTKAFF | TGTGCCAGCAGCCAAGCCGACACGAAGGCTTTCTTT
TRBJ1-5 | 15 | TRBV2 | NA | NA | CASSVGGNSNQPQHF | TGTGCCAGCAGTGTGGGAGGGAATAGCAATCAGCCCCAGCATTTT
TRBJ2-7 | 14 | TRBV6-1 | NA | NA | CASSVEGRIDEQYF | TGTGCCAGCAGTGTGGAGGGGCGAATCGACGAGCAGTACTTC